Listed below are T cell receptor beta chains from one sample, sequenced in a study of vaccination and CD4 T cells after COVID-19. Their cognate antigens are unknown. Each CDR3 protein gets one entry after TCRdb re-called the PCR reads with MiXCR. The data show 25,000 to 30,000 distinct CDR3 sequences, approximately 62% seen once. Sample: CD4+ T cells from blood, cultured in vitro, taken after SARS-CoV-2 vaccination. The receptors come from a human donor who received a COVID-19 vaccine. The CDR3 runs from the conserved cysteine through the conserved F or W.

j_call v_call cdr3_aa
TRBJ2-5 TRBV5-4 CASNRQGLQETQYF
TRBJ1-2 TRBV6-1 CASSEFGGWGDGYTF
TRBJ1-6 TRBV5-5 CASSLLAGGQGNSPLHF
TRBJ2-5 TRBV7-4 CASSVTSGGAWETQYF
TRBJ2-2 TRBV2 CASSAHDSANTGELFF
TRBJ2-5 TRBV20-1 CSASPLAGFLQETQYF
TRBJ1-2 TRBV14 CASSQVRLYGYTF
TRBJ1-5 TRBV24-1 CATSRAGPNQPQHF
TRBJ2-5 TRBV20-1 CSGRRLTQREKSIQETQYF
TRBJ2-3 TRBV7-2 CASSLGLTDTQYF
TRBJ2-3 TRBV7-3 CASSYSYRTPKTDTQYF
TRBJ1-5 TRBV7-8 CASSPHFRTGSNQPQHF
TRBJ1-5 TRBV15 CATSRVGSNQPQHF
TRBJ1-1 TRBV18 CASSPSDRVGTEAFF
TRBJ1-1 TRBV30 CAWSPHLTGQTEAFF
TRBJ2-3 TRBV7-6 CASSFLAGASTDTQYF
TRBJ2-7 TRBV7-6 CASSPQAYEQYF
TRBJ2-2 TRBV12-3/TRBV12-4 CASSRTAPDTGELFF
TRBJ1-4 TRBV19 CASRDRGLDEKLFF
TRBJ2-6 TRBV19 CASSTYRTARGANVLTF
TRBJ2-3 TRBV12-3/TRBV12-4 CASSLLYTDTQYF
TRBJ1-2 TRBV19 CASSGTVDNYGYTF
TRBJ1-1 TRBV2 CASRPPGAWGTEAFF
TRBJ2-5 TRBV4-2 CASSPSGGGPETQYF
TRBJ2-3 TRBV20-1 CSARPASGTQYF
TRBJ2-7 TRBV25-1 CASSEFGPLYEQYF
TRBJ2-3 TRBV7-8 CASSYRDRPTTDTQYF
TRBJ2-5 TRBV11-2 CASSLSGQRQETQYF
TRBJ1-1 TRBV12-3/TRBV12-4 CASSDIQGNEAFF